This TCR beta chain came from a study of response to subunit inactivated influenza vaccine. Overall study findings and caveats: Each seasonal flu vaccination may recruit only limited new T cells, authors suggested.

In TCRdb, the RT-PCR reads were re-called with MiXCR into one record per CDR3 protein. The sample lists under 850,000 distinct CDR3 sequences, 15% to 20% seen once, with roughly a tenth in the top ten. A few counts support this clonotype. The target antigen is unknown. CDR3 length: 13 residues. Unmatched junction bases numbered 4, after V lost 6 bases and J lost 2 bases. Germline-derived CDR1 and CDR2 are SQVTM and ANQGSEA. The rearrangement joins TRBV29-1 to TRBJ2-1, with 7 positions matching TRBD2. The receptor was isolated from a man aged 45-65 years who received an inactivated influenza vaccine. The sequencing used PBMCs from blood, collected approximately 5 days after vaccination. CDR3 in DNA: TGCAGCGTCGCCGGGGGGACCTACAATGAGCAGTTCTTC. It is translated as CSVAGGTYNEQFF.